The 2 T cell receptor beta chains given below trace back to one sample, sequenced in a study of blood T cell repertoires in COVID-19. TCRdb keeps only in-frame clones here, not all; method: immunoSEQ multiplex PCR. The table lists 180,000 or so clones, around 82% of them singletons. The specimen was peripheral blood. The receptors come from a human donor with acute or convalescent COVID-19. The donor label of this sample is uncertain.

The rearrangement joins TRBV7-2 to TRBJ2-1; 9 nucleotides align to TRBD2. This CDR3 comprises 16 residues. CDR1 and CDR2 (germline): SGHTA, FQGNSA. CDR3 sequence: CAQRELSGSSYNEQFF. The DNA for the CDR3 is TGTGCTCAGCGGGAGCTTAGCGGGAGCTCCTACAATGAGCAGTTCTTC. Drawing the rest from reference TRBV7-2 and TRBJ2-1, the complete variable domain is GAGVSQSPSNKVTEKGKDVELRCDPISGHTALYWYRQSLGQGLEFLIYFQGNSAPDKSGLPSDRFSAERTGGSVSTLTIQRTQQEDSAVYLCAQRELSGSSYNEQFFGPGTRLTVL.

V and J are TRBV4-1 and TRBJ2-7; tentative D call: TRBD1 (5 bases). The CDR3 sequence is 15 residues long. The germline V and J ends were trimmed by 4 bases and 3 bases, with 16 bases remaining between them. Germline lookup yields CDR1 MGHRA and CDR2 YSYEKL. CDR3 nucleotide sequence: TGCGCCAGCAGCCCTTCTCAGGGAACCCTCTACGAGCAGTACTTC. It specifies CASSPSQGTLYEQYF.